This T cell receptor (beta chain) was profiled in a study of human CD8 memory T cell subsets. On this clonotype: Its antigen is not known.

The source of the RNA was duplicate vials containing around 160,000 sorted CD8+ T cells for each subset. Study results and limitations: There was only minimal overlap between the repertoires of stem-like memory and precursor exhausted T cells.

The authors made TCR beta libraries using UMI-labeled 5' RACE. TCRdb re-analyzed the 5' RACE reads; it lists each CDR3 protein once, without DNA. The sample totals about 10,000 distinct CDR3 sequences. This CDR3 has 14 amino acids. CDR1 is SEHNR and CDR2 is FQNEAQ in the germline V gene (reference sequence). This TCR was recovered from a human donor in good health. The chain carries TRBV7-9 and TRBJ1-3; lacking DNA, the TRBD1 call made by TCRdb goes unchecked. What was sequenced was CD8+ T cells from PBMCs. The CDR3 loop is CASSSGPAGNTIYF.